A single sample is the source of the 17 T cell receptor beta chains below, sequenced in a study of T cells in women clearing cervical HPV infection. Libraries were prepared by immunoSEQ multiplex PCR; TCRdb keeps only in-frame clonotypes and omits some of them. Recorded for this sample: approximately 41,000 clones. Sample: blood buffy coat. The source of these receptors is a woman between 18 and 69 years old with a cervical HPV16 infection that either progressed to CIN3+ or cleared (not recorded which).

Turning to this clone: The read terminates 3 residues before the CDR3 end, so the remaining end is supplied by the germline J gene. The V and J genes are TRBV5-4 and TRBJ2-4; the D is unclear. V dropped 0 bases and J dropped 4 bases, with 5 bases sitting between them. In germline, CDR1 is SGHNT, CDR2 YYREEE (reference sequence). CDR3 length: 13 residues. Partial CDR3 DNA: TGTGCCAGCAGCTTGGACTTAAAAAACATT. As protein: CASSLDLKNI. From start to end, the CDR3 is CASSLDLKNIQYF.

Regarding this clone: Read sequence stops 3 residues before the CDR3 end, and the germline J gene provides the missing end. This chain uses TRBV2 with TRBJ2-2; TRBD2 agrees at 10 bases. The trim removed 8 bases at V and 8 bases at J, leaving 5 bases unmatched. The CDR3 is 13 residues long. Germline-derived CDR1 and CDR2 are SNHLY and FYNNEI. CDR3 bases read: TGTGCCAGCTATAGGACTAGCGGAGGGGAG. This translates into CASYRTSGGE. The CDR3 reads in full as CASYRTSGGELFF.

In the case of this clone: The read finishes 3 residues shy of the CDR3 end, and the germline J gene is used to complete it. The rearrangement joins TRBV5-1 to TRBJ2-7; the match to TRBD2 covers 7 bases. Germline-derived CDR1 and CDR2 are SGHRS and YFSETQ. V gave up 0 bases and J gave up 2 bases; unmatched junction bases: 5. CDR3 size: 15 residues. The CDR3 here is CASSLASSGPYEQYF. CDR3 bases read: TGCGCCAGCAGCTTGGCATCTAGCGGTCCCTACGAG.

Comment on this clone: The observed sequence ends 3 residues before the CDR3 terminus, with the missing tail filled in from the germline J gene. The chain carries TRBV30 and TRBJ1-6; tentative D call: TRBD1 (5 bases). Trimming left V 7 bases short and J 9 bases short, with 16 bases between. The CDR3 consists of 13 residues. The germline V gene has CDR1 GTSNPN and CDR2 SVGIG (reference sequence). This CDR3 reads CAFARGGVSPLHF. CDR3 DNA, as far as it was read: TGTGCCTTCGCACGCGGAGGGGTTTCACCC.

About this clone itself: The CDR3 end lies 3 residues beyond the end of the read and is filled in from the germline J gene. The rearrangement links TRBV7-6 to TRBJ2-6; D is perhaps TRBD1 (6 bases). The germline V and J ends were trimmed by 5 bases and 0 bases, with 11 bases remaining between them. Germline V gives CDR1 SGHVS, CDR2 FNYEAQ. This CDR3 spans 16 amino acids. The CDR3 region is CASSPQTGSGANVLTF. Partial CDR3 DNA: TGTGCCAGCAGCCCCCAGACAGGCTCTGGGGCCAACGTC.

CDR3 residues: CASSPGTSMAGYTF. CDR3 bases read: TGTGCCAGCAGCCCCGGGACATCGATGGCTGGC. The chain links TRBV7-6 to TRBJ1-2; D might be TRBD1 (6 bases). The CDR3 goes on 3 residues after the read ends, and that part is filled in from the germline J gene. This CDR3 comprises 14 residues. Germline CDR1 SGHVS, CDR2 FNYEAQ. V lost 5 bases and J lost 7, with 17 bases in between.

About this clone itself: Read sequence stops 3 residues before the CDR3 end, and the germline J gene provides the missing end. The genes are TRBV30 and TRBJ1-1; weak D call: TRBD1 (6 bases). Per the germline V gene, CDR1 is GTSNPN and CDR2 is SVGIG (reference sequence). V dropped 4 bases and J dropped 7 bases, with 10 bases sitting between them. CDR3 length: 11 amino acids. CDR3 bases read: TGTGCCTGGACCGACAGGAATGAA. Residues: CAWTDRNE. The CDR3, in full, reads CAWTDRNEAFF.

A note on this clone: The read ends 3 residues early relative to the CDR3; the germline J gene fills the gap. This chain links TRBV5-6 with TRBJ1-2; TRBD1 is a possible D gene (5 bases). The germline V gene encodes CDR1 SGHDT and CDR2 YYEEEE. V was clipped by 4 bases and J by 7 bases, with 17 bases between them. CDR3 length: 14 amino acids. The CDR3 reads CASSPRQGASGYTF. The sequenced part of the CDR3 DNA is TGTGCCAGCAGCCCCCGTCAGGGTGCGAGTGGC.

As regards this clone: Read coverage stops 3 residues before the CDR3 terminus; the germline J gene supplies the remainder. The V call is TRBV28, the J call TRBJ1-3, with a tentative D call TRBD1 (6 bases). With 6 bases removed from V and 3 bases from J, the gap between germline ends came to 12 bases. Looked up from germline, CDR1 is MDHEN and CDR2 is SYDVKM. The CDR3 runs to 14 residues. CDR3 sequence reads: CASRQGQSGNTIYF. CDR3 DNA, as far as it was read: TGTGCCAGCAGACAGGGACAAAGTGGAAACACC.

Turning to this clone: With the read ending 3 residues before the CDR3 end, the germline J gene is used to fill in that end. The chain joins TRBV10-3 to TRBJ1-1, with no clear D. Germline V gives CDR1 ENHRY, CDR2 SYGVKD. The CDR3 has 11 amino acids. CDR3 protein: CAISEALEAFF. The CDR3 DNA, read in part, is TGTGCCATCAGTGAAGCTTTGGAA.

Note on this clone: The read comes to an end 3 residues before the CDR3 does, leaving the germline J gene to fill in the end. The chain combines TRBV5-1 with TRBJ2-5, with 9 positions matching TRBD1. V shed 0 bases, J shed 5 bases, and the junction held 8 bases outside the gene matches. Per the germline V gene, CDR1 is SGHRS and CDR2 is YFSETQ. The CDR3 spans 16 residues. CDR3 protein: CASSLATGTGRETQYF. The sequenced CDR3 bases are TGCGCCAGCAGCTTGGCCACGGGGACAGGGAGGGAGACC.

As regards this clone: The read falls 3 residues short of the CDR3 end, and the missing part is taken from the germline J gene. The gene calls are TRBV29-1 and TRBJ1-2, with 8 bases aligning to TRBD1. There are 14 residues in the CDR3. In germline, CDR1 is SQVTM, CDR2 ANQGSEA. V was clipped by 4 bases and J by 3 bases; unmatched bases: 7. The CDR3 loop is CSVVAGGRDYGYTF. The CDR3 bases that were read are TGCAGCGTTGTGGCAGGGGGCCGGGACTATGGC.

On this clone: The sequence runs out 3 residues before the end of the CDR3; the remainder is reconstructed from the germline J gene. The chain recombines TRBV12-3 or TRBV12-4 with TRBJ2-1; 11 bases agree with TRBD2. The CDR3 is 18 amino acids. Germline trimming cut 5 bases from V and 2 bases from J; bases unmatched to any gene: 11. CDR3 DNA, as far as it was read: TGTGCCAGCAGTCCGAAGGGTAGCGGGAGGGTCACCTACAATGAG. This encodes CASSPKGSGRVTYNE. The full CDR3 protein is CASSPKGSGRVTYNEQFF.

As concerns this clone: The sequenced fragment ends 3 residues before the CDR3 boundary, so the rest is inferred from the germline J gene. The gene calls are TRBV29-1 and TRBJ2-5; TRBD1 aligns across 9 bases. The CDR3 has 13 amino acids. Germline CDR1 SQVTM, CDR2 ANQGSEA. J gave up 5 bases and V 7 bases, and 8 bases lay outside the gene matches. The CDR3 here is CSAKDRGRETQYF. The CDR3 DNA, read in part, is TGCAGCGCCAAGGACAGGGGTAGGGAGACC.

With respect to this clone: The read stops 3 residues short of the end of the CDR3; the missing end is completed from the germline J gene. V gene TRBV5-4 combines with J gene TRBJ1-1; D is possibly TRBD1 (5 bases). The CDR3 covers 14 residues. V was shortened by 2 bases and J by 1 base, with 9 bases between the two germline ends. From germline, CDR1 is SGHNT and CDR2 YYREEE (reference sequence). The covered CDR3 bases are TGTGCCAGCAGCTTACAAGGACAGAACACTGAA. It specifies CASSLQGQNTE. In full, the CDR3 reads CASSLQGQNTEAFF.

In regard to this clone: The missing CDR3 end, 3 residues past where the read stops, is filled in from the germline J gene. The chain has TRBV6-2 or TRBV6-3 and TRBJ1-5; D gene ambiguous. Germline loops: CDR1 MNHEY, CDR2 SVGEGT. The V and J ends lost 4 bases and 8 bases respectively, with 12 bases between them. The CDR3 sequence is 13 residues long. The CDR3 region is CASSSPSLKPQHF. Partial CDR3 DNA: TGTGCCAGCAGTTCCCCTTCTCTTAAGCCC.

A word on this clone: The read halts 3 residues ahead of the CDR3 end, with the missing end drawn from the germline J gene. The chain joins TRBV18 to TRBJ2-3; 9 nucleotides match TRBD2. CDR3 size: 16 residues. The germline CDR1 and CDR2 sequences are KGHSH and LQKENI. Losses at the gene ends were 2 bases for V and 2 bases for J; bases not matched to a gene: 5. CDR3 DNA (partial): TGTGCCAGCTCACCAGGGCTAGCGGGGACCACAGATACG. Its translation is CASSPGLAGTTDT. In full, the CDR3 reads CASSPGLAGTTDTQYF. Using reference TRBV18 and TRBJ2-3 for the parts outside the CDR3, the full variable domain is NAGVMQNPRHLVRRRGQEARLRCSPMKGHSHVYWYRQLPEEGLKFMVYLQKENIIDESGMPKERFSAEFPKEGPSILRIQQVVRGDSAAYFCASSPGLAGTTDTQYFGPGTRLTVL.